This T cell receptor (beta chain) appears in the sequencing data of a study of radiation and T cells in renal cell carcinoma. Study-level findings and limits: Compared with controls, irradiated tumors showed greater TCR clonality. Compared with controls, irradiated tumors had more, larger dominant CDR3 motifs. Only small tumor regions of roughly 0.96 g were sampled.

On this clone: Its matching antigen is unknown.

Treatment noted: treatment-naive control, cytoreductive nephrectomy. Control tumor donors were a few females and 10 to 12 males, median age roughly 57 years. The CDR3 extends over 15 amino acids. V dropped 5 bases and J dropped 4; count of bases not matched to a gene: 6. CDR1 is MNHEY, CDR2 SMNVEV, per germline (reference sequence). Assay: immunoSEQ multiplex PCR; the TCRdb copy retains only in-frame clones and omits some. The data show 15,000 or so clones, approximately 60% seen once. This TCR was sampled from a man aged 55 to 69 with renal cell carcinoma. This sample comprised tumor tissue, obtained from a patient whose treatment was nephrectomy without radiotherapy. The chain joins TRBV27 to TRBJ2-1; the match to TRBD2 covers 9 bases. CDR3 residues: CASSVYSGRYNEQFF. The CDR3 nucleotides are TGTGCCAGCAGTGTCTATAGCGGGAGATACAATGAGCAGTTCTTC.